The clone carrying this T cell receptor (beta chain) was picked up many times. Its specificity is unknown. Each TCR cDNA molecule carried a unique molecular identifier. One entry per CDR3 protein results from TCRdb running MiXCR on the 5' RACE reads. The sample records just under 95,000 distinct CDR3 sequences, approximately 12% being singletons. Trimming pared 2 bases from V and 0 bases from J, leaving 7 bases between. The CDR3 has 13 residues. Germline CDR1 and CDR2: DFQATT and SNEGSKA (reference sequence). The sample is drawn from a study of spatial heterogeneity in lung cancer. Study observations and caveats: Ubiquitous expanded tumor TCRs showed up in blood more at resection than follow-up.

Specified time point: sample taken at primary tumor resection. This rearrangement joins TRBV20-1 to TRBJ1-2; tentative D call: TRBD1 (5 bases). The TCR originated in a male donor with early-stage non-small cell lung cancer. The specimen was PBMCs, collected at surgery. The CDR3 protein is CSARPGSNYGYTF. CDR3 nucleotide sequence: TGCAGTGCTAGACCAGGGTCTAACTATGGCTACACCTTC.